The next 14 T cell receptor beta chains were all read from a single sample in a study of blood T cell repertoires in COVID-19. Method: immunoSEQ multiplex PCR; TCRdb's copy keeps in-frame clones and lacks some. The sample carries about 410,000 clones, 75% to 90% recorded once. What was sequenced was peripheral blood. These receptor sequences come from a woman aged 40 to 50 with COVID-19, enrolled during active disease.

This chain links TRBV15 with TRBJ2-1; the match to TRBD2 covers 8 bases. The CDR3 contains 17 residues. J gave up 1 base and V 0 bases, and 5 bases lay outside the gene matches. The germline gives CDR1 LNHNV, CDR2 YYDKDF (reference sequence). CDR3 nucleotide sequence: TGTGCCACCAGCAGAGATCCGGGCGGGGGGTCCTACAATGAGCAGTTCTTC. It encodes CATSRDPGGGSYNEQFF.

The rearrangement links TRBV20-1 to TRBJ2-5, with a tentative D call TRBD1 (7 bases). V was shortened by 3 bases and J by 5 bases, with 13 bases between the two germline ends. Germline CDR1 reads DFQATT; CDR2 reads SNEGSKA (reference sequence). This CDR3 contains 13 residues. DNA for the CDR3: TGCAGTGCTAGTCAGGGGGGACTTGAGACCCAGTACTTC. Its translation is CSASQGGLETQYF.

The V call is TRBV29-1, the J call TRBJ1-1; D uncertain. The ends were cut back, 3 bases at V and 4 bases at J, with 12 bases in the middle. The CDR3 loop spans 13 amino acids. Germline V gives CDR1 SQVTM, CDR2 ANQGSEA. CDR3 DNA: TGCAGCGTTGACAGGCCAGGAGGCACTGAAGCTTTCTTT. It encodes CSVDRPGGTEAFF.

The CDR3 protein is CASSRTVQAVSNTEAFF. CDR3 coding DNA: TGTGCCAGCAGTCGAACTGTCCAGGCAGTGTCGAACACTGAAGCTTTCTTT. The rearrangement uses TRBV28 and TRBJ1-1, with D hard to call. This CDR3 is built from 17 residues. Germline V gives CDR1 MDHEN, CDR2 SYDVKM. V was trimmed by 5 bases and J by 1 base, leaving 20 bases between them.

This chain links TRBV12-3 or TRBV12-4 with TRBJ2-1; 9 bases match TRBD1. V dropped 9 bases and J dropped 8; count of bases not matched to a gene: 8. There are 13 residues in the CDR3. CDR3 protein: CASSGQGPHEQFF. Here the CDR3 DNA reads TGTGCCAGTTCGGGACAGGGCCCCCATGAGCAGTTCTTC.

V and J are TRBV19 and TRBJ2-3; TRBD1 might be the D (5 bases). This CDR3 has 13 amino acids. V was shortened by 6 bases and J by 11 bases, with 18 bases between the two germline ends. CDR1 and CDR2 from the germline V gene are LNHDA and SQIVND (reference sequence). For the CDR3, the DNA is TGTGCCAGTAGCCAGGTGGGGCTGAGCTTGCAGTATTTT. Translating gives CASSQVGLSLQYF.

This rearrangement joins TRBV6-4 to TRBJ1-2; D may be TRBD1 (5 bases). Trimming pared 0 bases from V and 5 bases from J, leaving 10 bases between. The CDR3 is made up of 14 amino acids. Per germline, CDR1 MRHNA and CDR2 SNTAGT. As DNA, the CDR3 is TGTGCCAGCAGTGACTCGCCGGGGGGGTATGGCTACACCTTC. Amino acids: CASSDSPGGYGYTF.

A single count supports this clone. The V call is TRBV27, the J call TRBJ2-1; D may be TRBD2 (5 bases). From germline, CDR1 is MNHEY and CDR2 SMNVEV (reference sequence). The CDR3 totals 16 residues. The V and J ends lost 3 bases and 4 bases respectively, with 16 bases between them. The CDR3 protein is CASSFLAEVGYNEQFF. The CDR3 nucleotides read TGTGCCAGCAGTTTCCTAGCAGAGGTGGGATACAATGAGCAGTTCTTC.

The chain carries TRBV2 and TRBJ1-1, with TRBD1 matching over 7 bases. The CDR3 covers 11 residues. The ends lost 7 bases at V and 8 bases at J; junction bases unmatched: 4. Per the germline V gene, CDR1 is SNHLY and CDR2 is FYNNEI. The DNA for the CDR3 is TGTGCCAGCAATCGACAGGGAGAAGCTTTCTTT. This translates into CASNRQGEAFF.

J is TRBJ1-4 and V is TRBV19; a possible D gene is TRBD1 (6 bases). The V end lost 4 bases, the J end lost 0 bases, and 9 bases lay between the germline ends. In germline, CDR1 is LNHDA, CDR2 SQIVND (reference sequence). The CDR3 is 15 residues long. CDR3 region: CASSTWTATNEKLFF. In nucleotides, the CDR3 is TGTGCCAGTAGTACGTGGACAGCAACTAATGAAAAACTGTTTTTT.

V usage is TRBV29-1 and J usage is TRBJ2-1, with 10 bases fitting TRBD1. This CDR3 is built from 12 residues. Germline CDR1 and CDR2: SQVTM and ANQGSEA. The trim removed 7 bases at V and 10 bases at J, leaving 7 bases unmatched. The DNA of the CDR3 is TGCAGCGCCCAGACAGGGGGCGGAGAGCAGTTCTTC. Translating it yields CSAQTGGGEQFF.

In DNA, the CDR3 is TGTGCCAGCAGCTTCACTAGACCTAACTACAATGAGCAGTTCTTC. Its translation is CASSFTRPNYNEQFF. The chain links TRBV6-6 to TRBJ2-1, with D possibly being TRBD2 (5 bases). V was trimmed by 6 bases and J by 3 bases, leaving 15 bases between them. Germline values: CDR1 MNHNY, CDR2 SVGAGI (reference sequence). This CDR3 spans 15 amino acids.

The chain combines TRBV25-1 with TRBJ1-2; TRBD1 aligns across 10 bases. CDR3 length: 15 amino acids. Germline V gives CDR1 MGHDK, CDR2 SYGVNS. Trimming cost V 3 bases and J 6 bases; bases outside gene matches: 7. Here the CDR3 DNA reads TGTGCCAGCAGTGATGGGGACAGGGGAAAGGATGGCTACACCTTC. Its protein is CASSDGDRGKDGYTF.

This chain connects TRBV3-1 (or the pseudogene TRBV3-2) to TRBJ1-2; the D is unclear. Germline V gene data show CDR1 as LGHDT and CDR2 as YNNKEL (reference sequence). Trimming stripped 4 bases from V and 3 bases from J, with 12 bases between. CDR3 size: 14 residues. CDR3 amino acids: CASSPHQRDYGYTF. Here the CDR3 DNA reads TGTGCCAGCAGCCCCCACCAACGGGACTATGGCTACACCTTC.